This T cell receptor beta chain derives from a study of control samples from healthy donors and cancer patients. Sequenced by immunoSEQ multiplex PCR; TCRdb stores in-frame clones only, minus some. The profile covers around 75,000 clones, with over 80% appearing a single time and 5.8% taken by the ten largest. Germline loops: CDR1 SGHDT, CDR2 YYEEEE. CDR3 length equals 18 residues. Trimming pared 1 base from V and 4 bases from J, leaving 23 bases between. The TCR originated in a woman aged 55-69 years in good health. This sequence joins TRBV5-6 and TRBJ1-1, with D perhaps matching TRBD1 (5 bases). The source material was blood. The CDR3 sequence is CASSLPGMLRDGSTEAFF. The CDR3 coding sequence is TGTGCCAGCAGCTTGCCGGGGATGCTCAGGGATGGTAGCACTGAAGCTTTCTTT. The full variable domain, its missing parts supplied by reference TRBV5-6 and TRBJ1-1, is DAGVTQSPTHLIKTRGQQVTLRCSPKSGHDTVSWYQQALGQGPQFIFQYYEEEERQRGNFPDRFSGHQFPNYSSELNVNALLLGDSALYLCASSLPGMLRDGSTEAFFGQGTRLTVV.